Presented here are 19 T cell receptor beta chains from one specimen sequenced in a study of blood T cell repertoires in COVID-19. The repertoire was sequenced with immunoSEQ multiplex PCR; TCRdb's copy has only in-frame clones and lacks some. Here the sample spans 200,000 to 250,000 clones, roughly nine tenths being singletons. The sequencing input was peripheral blood. The receptors originated from a man in his 60s with COVID-19, enrolled during active disease.

V and J are TRBV28 and TRBJ1-4; D may be TRBD1 (5 bases). The V end was cut by 6 bases, the J end by 0 bases, with 11 bases between. Germline CDR1 is MDHEN and CDR2 is SYDVKM. The CDR3 totals 15 residues. The CDR3 here is CASSNQGPTNEKLFF. The CDR3 coding sequence is TGTGCCAGCAGCAATCAGGGTCCAACTAATGAAAAACTGTTTTTT. The full variable domain, in which reference TRBV28 and TRBJ1-4 provide the parts outside the CDR3, is DVKVTQSSRYLVKRTGEKVFLECVQDMDHENMFWYRQDPGLGLRLIYFSYDVKMKEKGDIPEGYSVSREKKERFSLILESASTNQTSMYLCASSNQGPTNEKLFFGSGTQLSVL.

The CDR3: CAIRGRLSYEQYF. CDR3 DNA sequence: TGTGCCATCAGGGGCCGGCTCTCCTACGAGCAGTACTTC. The chain carries TRBV10-3 and TRBJ2-7, with D hard to call. The CDR3 runs 13 residues. V shed 6 bases and J shed 0 bases, with 9 bases lying between them. Germline V CDR1 and CDR2: ENHRY, SYGVKD.

The rearrangement links TRBV5-1 to TRBJ2-7; possibly TRBD1 for D (5 bases). The CDR3 spans 13 residues. Per germline, CDR1 SGHRS and CDR2 YFSETQ. V was clipped by 3 bases and J by 0 bases, with 7 bases between them. The CDR3 DNA follows: TGCGCCAGCAGCTCGGACAACTCCTACGAGCAGTACTTC. This translates into CASSSDNSYEQYF.

The chain couples TRBV2 to TRBJ1-3, with D unresolved. The CDR3 contains 14 residues. Trimming took off 2 bases at V and 2 bases at J, with 7 bases between the two ends. Germline assignment: CDR1 SNHLY and CDR2 FYNNEI. CDR3 DNA: TGTGCCAGCAGTGAATGGGCAGCTGGAAACACCATATATTTT. Its translation is CASSEWAAGNTIYF.

V is TRBV13 and J is TRBJ1-1; D uncertain. The V and J ends lost 5 bases and 4 bases respectively, with 17 bases between them. The CDR3 length is 15 residues. Germline CDR1 reads PRHDT; CDR2 reads FYEKMQ (reference sequence). This CDR3 is CASSESPSGSTEAFF. The DNA for the CDR3 is TGTGCCAGCAGCGAAAGCCCCAGTGGGAGCACTGAAGCTTTCTTT. The variable domain in full, completed from reference TRBV13 and TRBJ1-1, reads AAGVIQSPRHLIKEKRETATLKCYPIPRHDTVYWYQQGPGQDPQFLISFYEKMQSDKGSIPDRFSAQQFSDYHSELNMSSLELGDSALYFCASSESPSGSTEAFFGQGTRLTVV.

The chain uses TRBV6-6 and TRBJ1-5, with TRBD1 matching 7 bases. Looked up from germline, CDR1 is MNHNY and CDR2 is SVGAGI (reference sequence). V was clipped by 5 bases and J by 4 bases; unmatched bases: 14. The CDR3 length is 17 residues. In nucleotides, the CDR3 is TGTGCCAGCAGTCAATCAACAGGGGTCCGGGGGAATCAGCCCCAGCATTTT. Translated: CASSQSTGVRGNQPQHF.

Turning to this clone: Other DNA sequences in the same sample also yield this CDR3. The gene calls are TRBV5-1 and TRBJ2-2; 7 nucleotides agree with TRBD2. J was trimmed by 5 bases and V by 3 bases; bases with no gene match: 7. The germline V gene encodes CDR1 SGHRS and CDR2 YFSETQ. The CDR3 sequence is 15 residues long. The CDR3 sequence is CASSWGGEATGELFF. As DNA, the CDR3 is TGCGCCAGCAGCTGGGGGGGTGAGGCGACCGGGGAGCTGTTTTTT.

The chain uses TRBV11-1 and TRBJ1-6; a weak D match, TRBD1 (5 bases). Trimming pared 6 bases from V and 7 bases from J, leaving 10 bases between. The CDR3 is 13 amino acids. CDR1 is SGHAT, CDR2 FQDESV, per germline (reference sequence). Here the CDR3 DNA reads TGTGCCAGCAGTTACAGGTTAAATTCACCCCTCCACTTT. Encoded protein: CASSYRLNSPLHF.

V gene TRBV14 combines with J gene TRBJ2-2; 9 nucleotides match TRBD2. The germline V gene has CDR1 SGHDN and CDR2 FVKESK. V dropped 3 bases and J dropped 6; count of bases not matched to a gene: 8. The CDR3 has 16 residues. CDR3 bases: TGTGCCAGCAGCCACTCCAAGACTAGCGGCCCCGGGGAGCTGTTTTTT. It is translated as CASSHSKTSGPGELFF.

The chain employs TRBV10-1 and TRBJ1-1; a possible D gene is TRBD1 (6 bases). CDR3 size: 14 residues. The V and J ends lost 9 bases and 1 base respectively, with 15 bases between them. The germline V gene encodes CDR1 WNHNN and CDR2 SYGVQD (reference sequence). CDR3 DNA sequence: TGCGCCAGACCTAAGACAGGCGGGAACACTGAAGCTTTCTTT. This codes for CARPKTGGNTEAFF.

V gene TRBV4-3 combines with J gene TRBJ2-2; weak D call: TRBD2 (5 bases). The CDR3 totals 18 residues. In germline, CDR1 is LGHNA, CDR2 YSLEER. Trimming took 0 bases from V and 1 from J, leaving 15 bases between them. CDR3 bases: TGCGCCAGCAGCCAAGACCCCTACGGGGTGGTGAACACCGGGGAGCTGTTTTTT. This codes for CASSQDPYGVVNTGELFF.

The chain links TRBV28 to TRBJ2-7, with 7 bases that match TRBD1. CDR3 length: 17 amino acids. Trimming removed 6 bases from V and 3 bases from J; junction bases left unmatched: 17. Germline V gene data show CDR1 as MDHEN and CDR2 as SYDVKM. DNA of the CDR3: TGTGCCAGCAGCTCTAGACAGGGTACCACCAATCGCTACGAGCAGTACTTC. It specifies CASSSRQGTTNRYEQYF. The complete variable domain, with remaining parts taken from reference TRBV28 and TRBJ2-7, reads DVKVTQSSRYLVKRTGEKVFLECVQDMDHENMFWYRQDPGLGLRLIYFSYDVKMKEKGDIPEGYSVSREKKERFSLILESASTNQTSMYLCASSSRQGTTNRYEQYFGPGTRLTVT.

V is TRBV15 and J is TRBJ2-3; 12 positions agree with TRBD2. The ends lost 3 bases at V and 5 bases at J; junction bases unmatched: 9. This CDR3 spans 17 amino acids. Per germline, CDR1 LNHNV and CDR2 YYDKDF (reference sequence). The CDR3 region is CATSRGPTSGGRDTQYF. CDR3 DNA: TGTGCCACCAGCAGGGGTCCGACTAGCGGGGGCCGAGATACGCAGTATTTT.

The V gene is TRBV5-1, the J gene TRBJ2-7; D is perhaps TRBD1 (6 bases). Looked up from germline, CDR1 is SGHRS and CDR2 is YFSETQ. V gave up 4 bases and J gave up 5 bases, with 16 bases separating them. The CDR3 is 14 amino acids. The CDR3 DNA sequence: TGCGCCAGCAGCCCCGGTGGGGGCCAAAACGAGCAGTACTTC. Translating it yields CASSPGGGQNEQYF.

The chain carries TRBV5-1 and TRBJ2-3; no clear D. The V and J ends lost 1 base and 0 bases respectively, with 6 bases between them. Germline lookup yields CDR1 SGHRS and CDR2 YFSETQ. This CDR3 contains 14 residues. The CDR3 sequence: CASSLLDSTDTQYF. The DNA for the CDR3 is TGCGCCAGCAGCTTGTTAGATAGCACAGATACGCAGTATTTT.

The V and J genes are TRBV11-2 and TRBJ2-3; the match to TRBD2 covers 12 bases. Germline-derived CDR1 and CDR2 are SGHAT and FQNNGV. The CDR3 extends over 17 amino acids. V gave up 6 bases and J gave up 7 bases; unmatched junction bases: 14. Here the CDR3 DNA reads TGTGCCAGCAGGCTGACTAGCGGGGGAAACCCGGGGCATACGCAGTATTTT. This codes for CASRLTSGGNPGHTQYF.

The chain carries TRBV30 and TRBJ2-7, with TRBD1 matching 7 bases. This CDR3 is 14 amino acids long. Trimming at V came to 5 bases and at J to 1 base, leaving 8 bases not matched to a gene. Germline assignment: CDR1 GTSNPN and CDR2 SVGIG (reference sequence). This CDR3 is CAWGRDSISYEQYF. The CDR3 DNA reads as TGTGCCTGGGGACGGGACAGCATTTCCTACGAGCAGTACTTC.

The chain combines TRBV5-1 with TRBJ1-4; 7 positions match TRBD1. V was pared by 3 bases and J by 8 bases, with 19 bases of the junction left unmatched. This CDR3 has 18 amino acids. Germline-derived CDR1 and CDR2 are SGHRS and YFSETQ. The CDR3 region is CASSSGGGGLGFGEKLFF. In nucleotides, the CDR3 is TGCGCCAGCAGCTCCGGAGGGGGCGGATTGGGCTTTGGGGAAAAACTGTTTTTT.

The V gene is TRBV9, the J gene TRBJ2-7; the match to TRBD2 covers 8 bases. This CDR3 has 15 residues. CDR1 SGDLS and CDR2 YYNGEE come from the germline V gene. J was trimmed by 0 bases and V by 3 bases; bases with no gene match: 5. The CDR3 reads CASSAYSGSSYEQYF. The CDR3, as DNA: TGTGCCAGCAGCGCTTACAGCGGGAGCTCCTACGAGCAGTACTTC.